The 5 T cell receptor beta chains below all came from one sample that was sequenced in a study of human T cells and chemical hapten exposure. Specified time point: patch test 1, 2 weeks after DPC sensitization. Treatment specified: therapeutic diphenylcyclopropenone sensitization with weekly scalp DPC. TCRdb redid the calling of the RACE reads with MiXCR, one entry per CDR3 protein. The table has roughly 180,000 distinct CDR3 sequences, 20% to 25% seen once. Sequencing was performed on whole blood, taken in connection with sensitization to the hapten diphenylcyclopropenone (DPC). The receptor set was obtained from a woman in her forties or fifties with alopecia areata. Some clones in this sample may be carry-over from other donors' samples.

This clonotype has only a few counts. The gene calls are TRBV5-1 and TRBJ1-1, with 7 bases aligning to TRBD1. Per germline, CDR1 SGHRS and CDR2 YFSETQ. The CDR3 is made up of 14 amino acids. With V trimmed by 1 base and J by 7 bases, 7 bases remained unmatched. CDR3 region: CASSLTRGLGEAFF. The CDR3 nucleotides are TGCGCCAGCAGCTTGACGAGGGGGCTTGGTGAAGCTTTCTTT. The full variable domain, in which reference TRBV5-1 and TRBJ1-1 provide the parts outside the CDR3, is KAGVTQTPRYLIKTRGQQVTLSCSPISGHRSVSWYQQTPGQGLQFLFEYFSETQRNKGNFPGRFSGRQFSNSRSEMNVSTLELGDSALYLCASSLTRGLGEAFFGQGTRLTVV.

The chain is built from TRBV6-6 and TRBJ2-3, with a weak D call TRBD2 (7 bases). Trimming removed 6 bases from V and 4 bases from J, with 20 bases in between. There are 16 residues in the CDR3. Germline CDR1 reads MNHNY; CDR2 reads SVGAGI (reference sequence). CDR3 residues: CASSQSLGGGADTQYF. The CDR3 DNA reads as TGTGCCAGCAGCCAGTCCCTCGGAGGGGGGGCAGATACGCAGTATTTT.

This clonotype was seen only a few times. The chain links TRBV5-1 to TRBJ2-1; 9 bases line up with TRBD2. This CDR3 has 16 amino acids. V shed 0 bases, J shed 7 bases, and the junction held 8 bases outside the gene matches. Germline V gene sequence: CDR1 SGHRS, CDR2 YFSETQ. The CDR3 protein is CASSLVPGTSRNEQFF. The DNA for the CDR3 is TGCGCCAGCAGCTTGGTCCCCGGGACTAGCAGAAATGAGCAGTTCTTC.

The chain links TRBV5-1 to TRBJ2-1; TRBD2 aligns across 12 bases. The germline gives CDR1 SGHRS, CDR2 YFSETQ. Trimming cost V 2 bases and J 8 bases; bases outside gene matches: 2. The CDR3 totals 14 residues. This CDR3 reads CASSLRLAGDEQFF. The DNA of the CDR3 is TGCGCCAGCAGCTTACGACTAGCGGGAGATGAGCAGTTCTTC.

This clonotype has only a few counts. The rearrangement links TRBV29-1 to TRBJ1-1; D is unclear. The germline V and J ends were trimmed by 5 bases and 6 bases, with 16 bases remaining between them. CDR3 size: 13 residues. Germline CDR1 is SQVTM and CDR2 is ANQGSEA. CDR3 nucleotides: TGCAGCGTTCTGCTAAGTACCCGCGCTGAAGCTTTCTTT. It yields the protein CSVLLSTRAEAFF.